Listed below are T cell receptor beta chains from one sample, sequenced in a study of cytomegalovirus exposure and HLA in healthy donors. Repertoires were generated with immunoSEQ multiplex PCR, while TCRdb's copy carries only in-frame clones and drops some. The table has roughly 140,000 clones, about 76% seen once; the top ten hold about 3.5%. Sequencing was performed on PBMCs. These receptor sequences come from a human donor in good health. The CDR3 runs from the conserved cysteine through the conserved F or W. The D gene is left open where the match is weak. Clone size is shown for a subset of rows, as once, few, many or a class of expanded clone.

D,V,J,size,DNA,CDR3
.,TRBV4-1,TRBJ2-7,.,TGCGCCAGCAGCCAAGTTGTGGACTACTACGAGCAGTACTTC,CASSQVVDYYEQYF
.,TRBV5-4,TRBJ2-1,.,TGTGCCAGCAGCTTCACTAGGAGCCATGAGCAGTTCTTC,CASSFTRSHEQFF
TRBD1,TRBV2,TRBJ1-1,few,TGTGCCAGCAGCCAAGACAGGGGGAACACTGAAGCTTTCTTT,CASSQDRGNTEAFF
.,TRBV2,TRBJ2-1,.,TGTGCCAGCGGGGAACCGGGGACAATGAAAGAGGTTGAGCAGTTCTTC,CASGEPGTMKEVEQFF
.,TRBV25-1,TRBJ2-2,few,TGTGCCAGCATTGGACAGTTAGGCGGGGAGCTGTTTTTT,CASIGQLGGELFF
.,TRBV6-4,TRBJ1-1,few,TGTGCCAGCAGTCAACAGGAGAACACTGAAGCTTTCTTT,CASSQQENTEAFF
.,TRBV6-1,TRBJ2-6,.,TGTGCCAGCAGTGAAAGCCCTACTGGGGCCAACGTCCTGACTTTC,CASSESPTGANVLTF
TRBD2,TRBV6-1,TRBJ2-2,.,TGTGCCAGCAGTGAAGGCCCAGGGACTACCACCGGGGAGCTGTTTTTT,CASSEGPGTTTGELFF
.,TRBV19,TRBJ1-2,.,TGTGCCAGTAGTATATGGACTTTCGGCAACAGAGGCTACACCTTC,CASSIWTFGNRGYTF
.,TRBV7-9,TRBJ2-7,.,TGTGCCAGCAGCTTAGAACGGGGGGCCTCCTACGAGCAGTACTTC,CASSLERGASYEQYF
.,TRBV9,TRBJ2-3,.,TGTGCCAGCAGCGAGGACTCCCTTGGTTGGGTTCAGTATTTT,CASSEDSLGWVQYF
TRBD1,TRBV6-6,TRBJ2-3,.,TGTGCCAGCAGTACAGGGGGCAGGCCTAGCACAGATACGCAGTATTTT,CASSTGGRPSTDTQYF
.,TRBV28,TRBJ1-1,.,TGTGCCAGCAGCCTGTCGTCAGGGTCAGGCACTGAAGCTTTCTTT,CASSLSSGSGTEAFF
TRBD2,TRBV6-4,TRBJ2-3,once,TGTGCCAGCAGTGAAGTTGTAGCGGGAGTCGGAGATACGCAGTATTTT,CASSEVVAGVGDTQYF
.,TRBV19,TRBJ2-7,once,TGTGCCAGTAGCACTGGACAGTCCTACGAGCAGTACTTC,CASSTGQSYEQYF
TRBD1,TRBV6-5,TRBJ1-5,few,TGTGCCAGCAGCCGCTCGACAGGGGGAGATCAGCCCCAGCATTTT,CASSRSTGGDQPQHF
.,TRBV20-1,TRBJ2-7,.,TGCAGTGCTTGGACAGTTTACGAGCAGTACTTC,CSAWTVYEQYF
TRBD2,TRBV14,TRBJ2-1,.,TGTGCCAGCAGCCACGGGGGGACTAGCGGGACCTACAATGAGCAGTTCTTC,CASSHGGTSGTYNEQFF
.,TRBV7-2,TRBJ2-5,once,TGTGCCAGCAGCTCTAGACCCTACGCGGGCGAGACCCAGTACTTC,CASSSRPYAGETQYF
.,TRBV14,TRBJ1-2,once,TGTGCCAGCAGCCGCCGACAGGACTATGGCTACACCTTC,CASSRRQDYGYTF
.,TRBV6-1,TRBJ2-2,.,TGTGCCAGCAGTGAAGCCTGGGGGCAAGCGACCGGGGAGCTGTTTTTT,CASSEAWGQATGELFF
.,TRBV25-1,TRBJ2-2,.,TGTGCCAGCACCAGGGGTACCGGGGAGCTGTTTTTT,CASTRGTGELFF
TRBD1,TRBV23-1,TRBJ1-1,.,TGCGCCAGCAGTCAATCGATCCGGACAGGGAGAGACATGAACACTGAAGCTTTCTTT,CASSQSIRTGRDMNTEAFF
.,TRBV5-1,TRBJ2-1,.,TGCGCCAGCAGTACTACAACAGGCCATAATGAGCAGTTCTTC,CASSTTTGHNEQFF
TRBD2,TRBV27,TRBJ2-1,.,TGTGCCAGCAGTCCTAGCGGGAGTATGAATGAGCAGTTCTTC,CASSPSGSMNEQFF
.,TRBV27,TRBJ1-2,.,TGTGCCAGCAGTCCCCAGATCGGGACACAGTACTATGGCTACACCTTC,CASSPQIGTQYYGYTF
TRBD2,TRBV7-2,TRBJ2-5,.,TGTGCCAGCAGCCGACAGTTAGCGGGGAGGGAGACCCAGTACTTC,CASSRQLAGRETQYF
.,TRBV4-2,TRBJ1-3,.,TGTGCCAGCAGCCTAAAGCAGGGGTTACCTGGAAACACCATATATTTT,CASSLKQGLPGNTIYF
.,TRBV5-1,TRBJ2-5,.,TGCGCCAGCAGCTTGACAGGGACCCAGTACTTC,CASSLTGTQYF
.,TRBV7-9,TRBJ1-1,.,TGTGCCAGCAGCCCCAGAGGAAACGAAGCTTTCTTT,CASSPRGNEAFF
TRBD2,TRBV6-1,TRBJ2-2,.,TGTGCCAGCAGTTCAAGAGCGGGAGTCGCCGGGGAGCTGTTTTTT,CASSSRAGVAGELFF
TRBD2,TRBV7-3,TRBJ2-1,.,TGTGCCAGCAGCTCAGCGGGGAGCTCCTACAATGAGCAGTTCTTC,CASSSAGSSYNEQFF
TRBD1,TRBV14,TRBJ1-1,.,TGTGCCAGCAGCAAAGCGGGGACAGATAAGAACACTGAAGCTTTCTTT,CASSKAGTDKNTEAFF
.,TRBV28,TRBJ1-4,.,TGTGCCAGCAGTTTAGTGGCAGGGGCTAACGAGCAGAATGAAAAACTGTTTTTT,CASSLVAGANEQNEKLFF
.,TRBV7-8,TRBJ2-2,.,TGTGCCAGCAGCTCGACACCGAACACCGGGGAGCTGTTTTTT,CASSSTPNTGELFF
TRBD1,TRBV28,TRBJ1-5,.,TGTGCCAGCAGTTTTAACGCCCCGGGACAGGGGTTTCAGCCCCAGCATTTT,CASSFNAPGQGFQPQHF
TRBD1,TRBV5-6,TRBJ2-7,.,TGTGCCAGCGCAAGGGACAGGGGCTACGAGCAGTACTTC,CASARDRGYEQYF
TRBD1,TRBV6-1,TRBJ1-4,.,TGTGCCAGCAGTGTCCGCGGACAGGCTAATGAAAAACTGTTTTTT,CASSVRGQANEKLFF
TRBD2,TRBV30,TRBJ2-1,.,TGTGCCTGGAGGGGGACGGGGGGGCCAAATGAGCAGTTCTTC,CAWRGTGGPNEQFF
TRBD1,TRBV6-1,TRBJ1-5,.,TGTGCCAGCACCAGGACAGGAGATAGCAATCAGCCCCAGCATTTT,CASTRTGDSNQPQHF
TRBD1,TRBV5-1,TRBJ1-1,.,TGCGCCAGCAGCTTTGGACAGGGGGTCGGGGTAGCTTTCTTT,CASSFGQGVGVAFF
.,TRBV7-6,TRBJ2-5,.,TGTGCCAGCAGCTTAGCGGAGGGGCCGGGGACCCAGTACTTC,CASSLAEGPGTQYF
TRBD2,TRBV7-9,TRBJ2-5,.,TGTGCCAGCAGCCTCCCCCCGGGACTAGCGGGACAGAAAGAGACCCAGTACTTC,CASSLPPGLAGQKETQYF
.,TRBV6-1,TRBJ1-3,.,TGTGCCAGCAGTGAACAAGGGGAAGGTCCTGGAAACACCATATATTTT,CASSEQGEGPGNTIYF
.,TRBV28,TRBJ1-2,.,TGTGCCAGCACCCCAGACTCCTGGGGAGATGGCTACACCTTC,CASTPDSWGDGYTF
.,TRBV6-5,TRBJ1-2,once,TGTGCCAGCAGTTACTCGATACGGGCTAACTATGGCTACACCTTC,CASSYSIRANYGYTF
.,TRBV2,TRBJ1-5,.,TGTGCCAGCAGTGAATTCAGGGTTGATCAGCCCCAGCATTTT,CASSEFRVDQPQHF
.,TRBV2,TRBJ1-4,few,TGTGCCAGCAGTGGACTACAGGGACCTAATGAAAAACTGTTTTTT,CASSGLQGPNEKLFF
.,TRBV6-1,TRBJ2-7,.,TGTGCCAGCATCAAAAATTCCTACGAGCAGTACTTC,CASIKNSYEQYF
.,TRBV11-2,TRBJ2-5,.,TGTGCCAGCAGACCTAGGGGTTGGGAGACCCAGTACTTC,CASRPRGWETQYF
.,TRBV11-1,TRBJ2-6,.,TGTGCCAGCAGCTCAAATCGGGGCTCTGGGGCCAACGTCCTGACTTTC,CASSSNRGSGANVLTF
.,TRBV7-6,TRBJ1-1,.,TGTGCCAGCAGCTTAGATCACGGGGGGCGGGGGATAGCTTTCTTT,CASSLDHGGRGIAFF
TRBD2,TRBV5-4,TRBJ2-3,.,TGTGCCAGCAGCTCCTCGGATCTAGCGGGAGGGATCACAGATACGCAGTATTTT,CASSSSDLAGGITDTQYF